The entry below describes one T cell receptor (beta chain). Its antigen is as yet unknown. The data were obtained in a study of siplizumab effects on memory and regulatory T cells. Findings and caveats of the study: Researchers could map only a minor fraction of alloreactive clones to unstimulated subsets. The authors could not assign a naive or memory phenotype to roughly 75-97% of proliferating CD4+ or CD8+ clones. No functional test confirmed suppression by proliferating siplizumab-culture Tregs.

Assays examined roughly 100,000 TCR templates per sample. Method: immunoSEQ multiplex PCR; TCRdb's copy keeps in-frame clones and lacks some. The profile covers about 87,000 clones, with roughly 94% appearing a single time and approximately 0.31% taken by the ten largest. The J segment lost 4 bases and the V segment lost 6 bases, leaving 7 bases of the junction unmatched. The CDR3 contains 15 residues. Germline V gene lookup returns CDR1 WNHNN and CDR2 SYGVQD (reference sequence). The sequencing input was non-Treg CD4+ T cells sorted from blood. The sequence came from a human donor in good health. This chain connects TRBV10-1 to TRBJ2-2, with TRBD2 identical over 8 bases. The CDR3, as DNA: TGCGCCAGCAGGGAGACTAGCGAGGGCACCGGGGAGCTGTTTTTT. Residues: CASRETSEGTGELFF.